This T cell receptor (beta chain) was obtained from a study of T cells after yellow fever vaccination. Study as a whole: Low-cell-number fractions underwent preparation using SMART-Seq v4 Ultra Low Input. Study findings and constraints: Most primary-vaccination clones recurred post-booster (around 95% CD4, roughly 90% CD8). The secondary T-cell response peaked on day 5, not day 15, but was weaker.

On this clonotype: The antigen remains unidentified.

For TCR, cDNA came from 5'RACE template switching, which added a universal primer site and UMIs. Via MiXCR, TCRdb re-called the 5' RACE reads, giving one row per CDR3 protein. The data contain approximately 110,000 distinct CDR3 sequences, more than 6% of them singletons. The ends lost 5 bases at V and 7 bases at J; junction bases unmatched: 4. Germline-derived CDR1 and CDR2 are SEHNR and FQNEAQ (reference sequence). The CDR3 loop spans 13 amino acids. The J gene is TRBJ1-2, the V gene TRBV7-9; TRBD1 matches 10 bases. Sequenced here: CD4+ T cells sorted from PBMCs, sampled 10 to 11 days after the first yellow fever vaccination. The TCR was taken from a man between 18 and 29 years old who received the YFV17D yellow fever vaccine. In DNA, the CDR3 is TGTGCCAGCAGCCCGGGGACAGGGGCTGGCTACACCTTC. Amino acid sequence: CASSPGTGAGYTF.